A selection of T cell receptor beta chains follows, all from one sample in a study of T cell responses to AZD1222 COVID-19 vaccine. TCRdb keeps only in-frame clones here, not all; method: immunoSEQ multiplex PCR. The profile shows 120,000 to 150,000 clones, around 89% of them singletons. The specimen comprised peripheral blood, sampled on day 0 of AZD1222 vaccination. These TCRs come from an adult in good health. CDR3s include the opening cysteine and the closing phenylalanine or tryptophan. The D gene is left open where the match is weak. Clone sizes are given selectively: once, few, many, or a class where the clone is expanded.

-	TRBJ2-3	TRBV6-5	-	TGTGCCAGCAGGAAAAGGGACACAGATACGCAGTATTTT	CASRKRDTDTQYF
-	TRBJ1-1	TRBV7-2	-	TGTGCCAGCAGCCCCCGGTTCCTGATGAACACTGAAGCTTTCTTT	CASSPRFLMNTEAFF
once	TRBJ2-1	TRBV9	TRBD2	TGTGCCAGCAGTGACCGGACTAGCAGTCGCACCGGGGAGCAGTTCTTC	CASSDRTSSRTGEQFF
-	TRBJ2-5	TRBV6-2/TRBV6-3	TRBD2	TGTGCCAGCAGTTATAACATGGCTAGCGGGAGGGTGACCCAGTACTTC	CASSYNMASGRVTQYF
-	TRBJ1-3	TRBV5-1	-	TGCGCCAGCAGCTTGGAGTTATCCCGACAAGGAAACACCATATATTTT	CASSLELSRQGNTIYF
-	TRBJ2-6	TRBV19	TRBD1	TGTGCCAGTAGTATAGCCACAGGGGCCTCTGGGGCCAACGTCCTGACTTTC	CASSIATGASGANVLTF
-	TRBJ1-1	TRBV19	-	TGTGCCAGTAGTATAGGGTCGAGGGCTTTCTTT	CASSIGSRAFF
-	TRBJ2-1	TRBV7-3	TRBD2	TGTGCCAGCAGCTTAGGGCGGGAGCCCTACAATGAGCAGTTCTTC	CASSLGREPYNEQFF
-	TRBJ1-3	TRBV9	-	TGTGCCAGCAGCCCCGAGTACACTGGAAACACCATATATTTT	CASSPEYTGNTIYF
-	TRBJ2-7	TRBV29-1	TRBD2	TGCAGCGTTGTGGTATATAGCGGGAGAATCGCCAGCCACGAGCAGTACTTC	CSVVVYSGRIASHEQYF
few	TRBJ1-5	TRBV2	TRBD1	TGTGCCAGCAGTGGGGCAGGGGGGATATATCAGCCCCAGCATTTT	CASSGAGGIYQPQHF
-	TRBJ1-6	TRBV6-5	TRBD1	TGTGCCAGCTTGCCCCATCGGGACAGCAATTCACCCCTCCACTTT	CASLPHRDSNSPLHF
-	TRBJ2-6	TRBV5-4	-	TGTGCCAGCAGCTGGGGGACCGTGTCTGGGGCCAACGTCCTGACTTTC	CASSWGTVSGANVLTF
-	TRBJ1-2	TRBV19	-	TGTGCCTCTACCCCCCGGGCCTCCCCCTATGGCTACACCTTC	CASTPRASPYGYTF
-	TRBJ1-2	TRBV6-6	-	TGTGCCAGCAGTTCTAGAGGGCCGGGTAACTATGGCTACACCTTC	CASSSRGPGNYGYTF
-	TRBJ1-5	TRBV3-1/TRBV3-2	-	TGTGCCAGCAGCCCCCCGTTTGGGAATCAGCCCCAGCATTTT	CASSPPFGNQPQHF
-	TRBJ2-3	TRBV11-2	-	TGTGCCAGTCTCGGACAGAGCACAGATACGCAGTATTTT	CASLGQSTDTQYF
-	TRBJ2-5	TRBV7-9	-	TGTGCCAGCAGCTTAGTTCTGGAGATCCAAGAGACCCAGTACTTC	CASSLVLEIQETQYF
-	TRBJ2-7	TRBV30	TRBD1	TGTGCCTGGAGTGAGGGACAGCCGGCCTACGAGCAGTACTTC	CAWSEGQPAYEQYF
-	TRBJ2-3	TRBV28	TRBD2	TGTGCCAGCAGTTTTTTGGCGGGAGGGATAAGCACAGATACGCAGTATTTT	CASSFLAGGISTDTQYF
-	TRBJ1-2	TRBV27	TRBD1	TGTGCCAGCAGTCTACAGGGGTCCTATGGCTACACCTTC	CASSLQGSYGYTF
-	TRBJ1-2	TRBV7-2	TRBD1	TGTGCCAGCAGCCACAGACAGGGGGGCTATGGCTACACCTTC	CASSHRQGGYGYTF
-	TRBJ2-6	TRBV27	TRBD1	TGTGCCAGCAGGAGGGGGCGATCTGGGGCCAACGTCCTGACTTTC	CASRRGRSGANVLTF
-	TRBJ2-7	TRBV5-1	-	TGCGCCAGCAGCCCCCCGGGCCGAAGCTCCTACGAGCAGTACTTC	CASSPPGRSSYEQYF
-	TRBJ2-7	TRBV2	TRBD1	TGTGCCAGCAGGGAACAGGGGTCACGGGTTTACGAGCAGTACTTC	CASREQGSRVYEQYF
-	TRBJ1-3	TRBV7-9	-	TGTGCCAGCAGCGCCCAAGGGACGGCCTCTGGAAACACCATATATTTT	CASSAQGTASGNTIYF
-	TRBJ2-5	TRBV5-5	-	TGTGCCAGCAGCAACGGACAGCTCACCGAGACCCAGTACTTC	CASSNGQLTETQYF
-	TRBJ1-1	TRBV11-2	-	TGTGCCAGCAGCTTAGTGTCCGGGGGCACTGAAGCTTTCTTT	CASSLVSGGTEAFF
-	TRBJ2-5	TRBV24-1	TRBD1	TGTGCCACCAGTGGAGACAGGGGGGAGACCCAGTACTTC	CATSGDRGETQYF
-	TRBJ1-2	TRBV7-2	-	TGTGCCAGCAGCTCAACTCCGGTCCCCCCCGGCTACACCTTC	CASSSTPVPPGYTF